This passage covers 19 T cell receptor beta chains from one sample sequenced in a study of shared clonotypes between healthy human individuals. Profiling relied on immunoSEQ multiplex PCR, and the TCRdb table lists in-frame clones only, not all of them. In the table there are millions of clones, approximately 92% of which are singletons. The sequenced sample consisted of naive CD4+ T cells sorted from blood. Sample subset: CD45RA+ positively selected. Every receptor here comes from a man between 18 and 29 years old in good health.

The DNA for the CDR3 is TGTGCCAGCAGCCTAAATTTAGCGGGAGCAGATACGCAGTATTTT. Its protein product is CASSLNLAGADTQYF. V is TRBV6-6 and J is TRBJ2-3; TRBD2 agrees at 9 bases. Germline CDR1 reads MNHNY; CDR2 reads SVGAGI (reference sequence). The CDR3 runs to 15 residues. Losses at the gene ends were 6 bases for V and 4 bases for J; bases not matched to a gene: 8.

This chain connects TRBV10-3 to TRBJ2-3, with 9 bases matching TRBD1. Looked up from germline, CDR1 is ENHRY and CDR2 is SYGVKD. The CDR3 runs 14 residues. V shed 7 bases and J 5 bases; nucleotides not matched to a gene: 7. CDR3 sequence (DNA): TGTGCCATCACCCTGGACAGGGGAAGAGATACGCAGTATTTT. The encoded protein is CAITLDRGRDTQYF.

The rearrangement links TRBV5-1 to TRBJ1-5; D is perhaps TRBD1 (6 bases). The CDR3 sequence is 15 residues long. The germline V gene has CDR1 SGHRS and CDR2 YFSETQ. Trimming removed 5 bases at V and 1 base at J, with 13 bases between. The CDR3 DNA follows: TGCGCCAGCAGTCCGGGGGGGCAAAGCAATCAGCCCCAGCATTTT. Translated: CASSPGGQSNQPQHF.

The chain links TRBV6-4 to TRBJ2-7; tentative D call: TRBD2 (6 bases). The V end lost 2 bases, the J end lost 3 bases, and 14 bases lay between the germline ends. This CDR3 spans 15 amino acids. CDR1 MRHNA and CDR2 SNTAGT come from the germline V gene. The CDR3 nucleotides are TGTGCCAGCAGTGACCCCAGGCGTAGCGGCTACGAGCAGTACTTC. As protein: CASSDPRRSGYEQYF.

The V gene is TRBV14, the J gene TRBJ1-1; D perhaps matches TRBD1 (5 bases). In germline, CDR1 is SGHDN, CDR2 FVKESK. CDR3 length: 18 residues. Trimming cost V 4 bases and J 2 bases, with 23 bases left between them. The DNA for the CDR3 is TGTGCCAGCAGCCCTCGCCAGGGAGGAAGTAGCCCTAACACTGAAGCTTTCTTT. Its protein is CASSPRQGGSSPNTEAFF.

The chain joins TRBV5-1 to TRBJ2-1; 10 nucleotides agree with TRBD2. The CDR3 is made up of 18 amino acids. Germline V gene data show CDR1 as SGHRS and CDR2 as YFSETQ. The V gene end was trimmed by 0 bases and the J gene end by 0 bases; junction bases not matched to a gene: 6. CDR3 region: CASSLASGGPSSYNEQFF. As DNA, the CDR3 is TGCGCCAGCAGCTTGGCTAGCGGGGGCCCGAGCTCCTACAATGAGCAGTTCTTC.

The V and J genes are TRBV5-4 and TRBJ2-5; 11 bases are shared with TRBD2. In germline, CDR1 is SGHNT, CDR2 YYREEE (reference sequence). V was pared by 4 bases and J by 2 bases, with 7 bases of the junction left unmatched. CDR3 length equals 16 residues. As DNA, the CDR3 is TGTGCCAGCAGCGGTGGGGGACTAGCGGTACAAGAGACCCAGTACTTC. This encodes CASSGGGLAVQETQYF.

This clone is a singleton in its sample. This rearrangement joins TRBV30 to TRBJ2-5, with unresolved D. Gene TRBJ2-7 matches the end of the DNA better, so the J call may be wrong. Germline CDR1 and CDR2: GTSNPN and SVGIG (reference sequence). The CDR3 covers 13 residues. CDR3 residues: CAWSVAASYEQYF. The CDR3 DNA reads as TGTGCCTGGAGTGTCGCAGCCTCCTACGAGCAGTACTTC.

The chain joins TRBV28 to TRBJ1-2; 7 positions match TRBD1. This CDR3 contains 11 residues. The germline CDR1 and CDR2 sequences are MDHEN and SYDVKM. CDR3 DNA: TGTGGCAGGGGGAATCTAAATGGCTACACCTTC. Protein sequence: CGRGNLNGYTF.

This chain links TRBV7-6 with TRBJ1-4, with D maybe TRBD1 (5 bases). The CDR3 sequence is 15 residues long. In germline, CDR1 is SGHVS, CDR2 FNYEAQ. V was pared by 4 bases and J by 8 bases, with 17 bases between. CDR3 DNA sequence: TGTGCCAGCAGCTCTTCGGGTTTAGGGGTCGAAAAACTGTTTTTT. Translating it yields CASSSSGLGVEKLFF.

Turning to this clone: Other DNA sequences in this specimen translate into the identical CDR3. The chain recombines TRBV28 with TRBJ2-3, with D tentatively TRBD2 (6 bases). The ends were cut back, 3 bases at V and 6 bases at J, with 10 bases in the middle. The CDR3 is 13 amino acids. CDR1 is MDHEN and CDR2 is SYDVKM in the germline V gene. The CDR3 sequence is CASSFRGRDTQYF. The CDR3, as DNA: TGTGCCAGCAGTTTTCGAGGGAGGGATACGCAGTATTTT.

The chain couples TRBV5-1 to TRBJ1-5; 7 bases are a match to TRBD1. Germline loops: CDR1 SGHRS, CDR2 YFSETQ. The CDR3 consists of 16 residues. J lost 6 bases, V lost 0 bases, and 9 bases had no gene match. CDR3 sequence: CASSLDGAGGGQPQHF. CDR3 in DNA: TGCGCCAGCAGCTTGGATGGGGCAGGGGGAGGTCAGCCCCAGCATTTT.

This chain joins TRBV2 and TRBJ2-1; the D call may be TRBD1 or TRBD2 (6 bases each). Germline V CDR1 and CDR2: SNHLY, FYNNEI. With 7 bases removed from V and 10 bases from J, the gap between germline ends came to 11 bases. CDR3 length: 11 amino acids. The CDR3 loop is CASTKGGEQFF. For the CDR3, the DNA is TGTGCCAGCACCAAAGGGGGGGAGCAGTTCTTC.

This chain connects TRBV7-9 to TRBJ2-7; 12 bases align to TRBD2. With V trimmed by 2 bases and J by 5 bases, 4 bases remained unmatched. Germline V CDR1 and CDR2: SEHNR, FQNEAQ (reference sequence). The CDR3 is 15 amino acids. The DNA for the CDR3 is TGTGCCAGCAGCTTACGGCGACTAGCGGGAGACGAGCAGTACTTC. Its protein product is CASSLRRLAGDEQYF.

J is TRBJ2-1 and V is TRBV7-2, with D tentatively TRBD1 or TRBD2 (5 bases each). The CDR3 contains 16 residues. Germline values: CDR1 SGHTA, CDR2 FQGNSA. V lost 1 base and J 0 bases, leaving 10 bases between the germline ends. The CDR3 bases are TGTGCCAGCAGCTTAGTCGGGGACCCCTCCTACAATGAGCAGTTCTTC. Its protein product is CASSLVGDPSYNEQFF. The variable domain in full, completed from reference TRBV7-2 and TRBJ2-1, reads GAGVSQSPSNKVTEKGKDVELRCDPISGHTALYWYRQSLGQGLEFLIYFQGNSAPDKSGLPSDRFSAERTGGSVSTLTIQRTQQEDSAVYLCASSLVGDPSYNEQFFGPGTRLTVL.

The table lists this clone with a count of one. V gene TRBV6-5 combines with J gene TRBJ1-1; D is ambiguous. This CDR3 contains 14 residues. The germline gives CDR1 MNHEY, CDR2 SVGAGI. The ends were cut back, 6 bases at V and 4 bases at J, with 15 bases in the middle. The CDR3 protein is CASSPRGKSTEAFF. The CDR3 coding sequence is TGTGCCAGCAGCCCCCGAGGGAAGAGCACTGAAGCTTTCTTT.

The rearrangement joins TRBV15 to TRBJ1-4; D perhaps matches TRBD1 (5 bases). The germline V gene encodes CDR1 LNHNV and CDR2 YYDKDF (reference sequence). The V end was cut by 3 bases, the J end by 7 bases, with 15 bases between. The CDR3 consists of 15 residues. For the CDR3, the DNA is TGTGCCACCAGCAGGGCCGTCGGGGGTCTTGAAAAACTGTTTTTT. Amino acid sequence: CATSRAVGGLEKLFF. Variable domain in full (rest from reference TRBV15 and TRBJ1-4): DAMVIQNPRYQVTQFGKPVTLSCSQTLNHNVMYWYQQKSSQAPKLLFHYYDKDFNNEADTPDNFQSRRPNTSFCFLDIRSPGLGDTAMYLCATSRAVGGLEKLFFGSGTQLSVL.

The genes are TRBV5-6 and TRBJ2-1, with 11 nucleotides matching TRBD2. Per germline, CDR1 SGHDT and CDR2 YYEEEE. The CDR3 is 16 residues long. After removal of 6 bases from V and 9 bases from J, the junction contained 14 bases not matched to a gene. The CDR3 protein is CASTSWGSGGASEQFF. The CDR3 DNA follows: TGTGCCAGCACCTCCTGGGGTAGCGGGGGGGCAAGTGAGCAGTTCTTC.

The CDR3 sequence is CASSYSRLQGAYEQYF. CDR3 sequence (DNA): TGTGCCAGCAGTTACTCTCGCTTGCAGGGGGCCTACGAGCAGTACTTC. The rearrangement links TRBV6-5 to TRBJ2-7; 7 positions agree with TRBD1. Germline V gene sequence: CDR1 MNHEY, CDR2 SVGAGI. V lost 0 bases and J lost 2; bases outside the gene matches: 7. This CDR3 has 16 residues.